A selection of T cell receptor beta chains follows, all from one sample in a study of OX40 agonist ivuxolimab in advanced cancers. The protocol was immunoSEQ multiplex PCR, while the TCRdb copy is restricted to in-frame clones and leaves out a portion. The data contain roughly 35,000 clones, roughly 80% of them singletons. Sequencing was performed on CD4+ or CD8+ T cells sorted from blood, taken in a trial of the OX40 agonist ivuxolimab. These receptors were collected from an adult with an advanced solid tumor such as melanoma, head and neck, liver or kidney cancer. The CDR3 runs from the conserved cysteine through the conserved F or W. The D gene is left open where the match is weak. Some rows mark clone size as missing; the rest say once, few, many or name a class of expanded clone.

V gene	J gene	D gene	clone size	CDR3 DNA	CDR3 protein
TRBV7-9	TRBJ1-1	NA	NA	TGTGCCAGCAGCTCAGTGGGTTTCACTGAAGCTTTCTTT	CASSSVGFTEAFF
TRBV7-9	TRBJ2-7	TRBD2	once	TGTGCCAGCAGCTTAGCCCTAGCGGGGGCGGCCTACGAGCAGTACTTC	CASSLALAGAAYEQYF
TRBV27	TRBJ1-2	NA	NA	TGTGCCAGCAGTCCTAACGATGGGACAAACACCTTC	CASSPNDGTNTF
TRBV4-1	TRBJ2-1	NA	NA	TGCGCCAGCAGCCGAGGCCCCCAGAGTTATGATGAGCAGTTCTTC	CASSRGPQSYDEQFF
TRBV10-3	TRBJ1-1	NA	NA	TGTGCCATCAGTGAGACAGGGAACACTGAAGCTTTCTTT	CAISETGNTEAFF
TRBV5-1	TRBJ1-2	NA	NA	TGCGCCAGCAGCTTGGGTCTCCCAGGAACTGGCTACACCTTC	CASSLGLPGTGYTF
TRBV27	TRBJ1-4	TRBD1	NA	TGTGCCAGCAGTTTCATTCCCGGGACAGGGTCTGAAAAACTGTTTTTT	CASSFIPGTGSEKLFF
TRBV9	TRBJ2-7	TRBD2	NA	TGTGCCAGCAGCCCCCGGGGCCGGGACTATTACTACGAGCAGTACTTC	CASSPRGRDYYYEQYF
TRBV5-1	TRBJ2-5	NA	NA	TGCGCCAGCAGCTTGGGGGGGACATCAGGGCAAGAGACCCAGTACTTC	CASSLGGTSGQETQYF
TRBV9	TRBJ2-3	TRBD2	NA	TGTGCCAGCAGCTCTAGCGGGTTCACAGATACGCAGTATTTT	CASSSSGFTDTQYF
TRBV7-2	TRBJ2-1	NA	NA	TGTGCCAGCAGCTTGGGGCAGTCCAATCGCAATGAGCAGTTCTTC	CASSLGQSNRNEQFF
TRBV5-6	TRBJ2-7	NA	NA	TGTGCCAGCAGCTTGTCTGTTCCCTACGAGCAGTACTTC	CASSLSVPYEQYF
TRBV7-2	TRBJ2-2	TRBD2	once	TGTGCCAGCAGCTTAGACAGCGGGGGGGCCCGGGCCGGGGAGCTGTTTTTT	CASSLDSGGARAGELFF
TRBV6-1	TRBJ2-7	NA	NA	TGTGCCAGCAGTGAGATAAACCACGAGCAGTACTTC	CASSEINHEQYF
TRBV7-8	TRBJ2-3	NA	NA	TGTGCCAGCAGCTTTCCAGGGACAGATACGCAGTATTTT	CASSFPGTDTQYF
TRBV19	TRBJ1-1	NA	NA	TGTGCCAGTAGTATACCGGGGAGAGGCACTGAAGCTTTCTTT	CASSIPGRGTEAFF
TRBV7-2	TRBJ1-5	NA	few	TGTGCCAGCAGCAGATACGTTAATAGCAATCAGCCCCAGCATTTT	CASSRYVNSNQPQHF
TRBV5-1	TRBJ1-2	NA	NA	TGCGCCAGCAGCCTACAGACAGGCGCTAACTATGGCTACACCTTC	CASSLQTGANYGYTF
TRBV30	TRBJ2-1	NA	few	TGTGCCTGGAGTGAGCCGGGTTTAAACTCCTACAATGAGCAGTTCTTC	CAWSEPGLNSYNEQFF
TRBV5-6	TRBJ2-1	TRBD2	NA	TGTGCCAGCAGCGGCGGGACTAGCGCCTACAATGAGCAGTTCTTC	CASSGGTSAYNEQFF
TRBV19	TRBJ1-2	NA	few	TGTGCCAGTAGTATCGAAGTTATCTATGGCTACACCTTC	CASSIEVIYGYTF
TRBV30	TRBJ2-1	TRBD1	NA	TGTGCCTGGAGTACCGGGACAGGGCTTGACAATGAGCAGTTCTTC	CAWSTGTGLDNEQFF
TRBV19	TRBJ1-3	NA	NA	TGTGCCAGTAGTATTAAAGGGGCGGCTGGAAACACCATATATTTT	CASSIKGAAGNTIYF
TRBV5-6	TRBJ1-4	NA	NA	TGTGCCAGCAGCTTTTACGATGAGAGAAAACTGTTTTTT	CASSFYDERKLFF
TRBV5-1	TRBJ2-5	TRBD2	NA	TGCGCCAGCAGCTTGGTAGCGGGGCCGGGGGAGACCCAGTACTTC	CASSLVAGPGETQYF
TRBV5-1	TRBJ2-7	NA	NA	TGCGCCAGCAGCTTCCGGGGGGCCCTCACCAGCTCCTACGAGCAGTACTTC	CASSFRGALTSSYEQYF
TRBV6-1	TRBJ1-5	TRBD1	once	TGTGCCAGCAGTCAGGACAGGAGCAATCAGCCCCAGCATTTT	CASSQDRSNQPQHF
TRBV19	TRBJ1-5	TRBD1	NA	TGTGCCAGTAGTATGACGAAATTAGGACAGGGTCTCTATCAGCCCCAGCATTTT	CASSMTKLGQGLYQPQHF
TRBV2	TRBJ1-2	NA	NA	TGTGCCAGCTCAGGGAAGTGGGGCTACACCTTC	CASSGKWGYTF
TRBV11-2	TRBJ2-5	NA	NA	TGTGCCAGCAGCTTAGTCGCAGGGGCGGGAGAGACCCAGTACTTC	CASSLVAGAGETQYF
TRBV5-4	TRBJ2-7	TRBD1	NA	TGTGCCAGCAGCTCCCGGGACAGGGGGCGCGACGAGCAGTACTTC	CASSSRDRGRDEQYF
TRBV6-6	TRBJ1-2	NA	NA	TGTGCCAGCAGTTACGTCGGCGGTGGCTACACCTTC	CASSYVGGGYTF
TRBV7-9	TRBJ1-1	NA	few	TGTGCCAGCAGCTTGACAAGTATGAACACTGAAGCTTTCTTT	CASSLTSMNTEAFF
TRBV30	TRBJ1-1	NA	medium-sized	TGTGCCTGGAGTCCCGACATTGAAGCTTTCTTT	CAWSPDIEAFF
TRBV5-8	TRBJ1-2	NA	NA	TGTGCCAGCAGCTTAGGGGGTTCCACGGGCTATGGCTACACCTTC	CASSLGGSTGYGYTF
TRBV29-1	TRBJ2-1	NA	NA	TGCAGCGCCCCCCGTCAGGAATTAGTGAATTACAATGAGCAGTTCTTC	CSAPRQELVNYNEQFF
TRBV5-1	TRBJ1-1	TRBD1	NA	TGCGCCAGCAGCTCCCGTTGGACAGGTGAAGCTTTCTTT	CASSSRWTGEAFF
TRBV15	TRBJ2-5	TRBD1	NA	TGTGCCACCAGCAGGGGACAGGGCATGGAAGAGACCCAGTACTTC	CATSRGQGMEETQYF
TRBV19	TRBJ1-1	TRBD1	NA	TGTGCCAGTAGTATTCTACTTCGGACAGGGAGGAACACTGAAGCTTTCTTT	CASSILLRTGRNTEAFF
TRBV15	TRBJ2-7	NA	NA	TGTGCCACCAGCAGAGAAACCACACGGGGGTTGACCTACGAGCAGTACTTC	CATSRETTRGLTYEQYF
TRBV30	TRBJ2-6	NA	NA	TGTGCCTGGACCTGGGGTACTGGGGCCAACGTCCTGACTTTC	CAWTWGTGANVLTF
TRBV19	TRBJ2-2	NA	NA	TGTGCCAGTAGTATACTGGGGAACACCGGGGAGCTGTTTTTT	CASSILGNTGELFF
TRBV30	TRBJ1-1	TRBD1	NA	TGTGCCTGGAACAGGGGTAGCTCTGAAGCTTTCTTT	CAWNRGSSEAFF
TRBV4-2	TRBJ1-2	NA	NA	TGTGCCAGCAGCCCTGGAGACTATGGCTACACCTTC	CASSPGDYGYTF
TRBV6-5	TRBJ1-1	NA	once	TGTGCCAGCAGTCCCTTGGTGAACACTGAAGCTTTCTTT	CASSPLVNTEAFF
TRBV4-1	TRBJ1-1	NA	NA	TGCGCCAGCAGGGATCAGGGCAAGAACACTGAAGTTTTCTTT	CASRDQGKNTEVFF
TRBV27	TRBJ2-4	NA	NA	TGTGCCAGCAGTTTAAGGGACGCCAAAAACATTCAGTACTTC	CASSLRDAKNIQYF
TRBV9	TRBJ2-7	NA	NA	TGTGCCAGCAGCGTAGCTTCTGCGGGGGCAGTCTACGAGCAGTACTTC	CASSVASAGAVYEQYF
TRBV27	TRBJ1-1	NA	NA	TGTGCCAGCAGTCTTTTATTCCGCTCTGAAGCTTTCTTT	CASSLLFRSEAFF
TRBV5-6	TRBJ1-1	NA	NA	TGTGCCAGCAGCTTGGCCGTGGGCACTGAAGCTTTCTTT	CASSLAVGTEAFF
TRBV5-4	TRBJ1-4	NA	NA	TGTGCCAGCAGCTACCGGGAGGGTAAAGAAAAACTGTTTTTT	CASSYREGKEKLFF
TRBV15	TRBJ2-7	TRBD1	medium-sized	TGTGCCACCAGCGACACGCCGGGACAGGGGTCGTACGAGCAGTACTTC	CATSDTPGQGSYEQYF
TRBV5-1	TRBJ1-1	NA	NA	TGCGCCAGCAGACTCCTCGGGACGGTGAACACTGAAGCTTTCTTT	CASRLLGTVNTEAFF
TRBV7-9	TRBJ1-2	TRBD1	NA	TGTGCCAGCAGCCGGGACAGGGGTTCGGATGGCTACACCTTC	CASSRDRGSDGYTF
TRBV5-1	TRBJ2-6	NA	NA	TGCGCCAGCAGGTGGGCAGCACCTGGGGCCAACGTCCTGACTTTC	CASRWAAPGANVLTF